This TCR beta chain was captured in a study of post-analysis software for immune sequencing data. Study-level findings and limits: Significantly decreased normalized Chao1 diversity was recorded for multiple sclerosis patients relative to controls. Higher frequency in patients than in controls was seen for 5 or 6 TRBV segments, with TRBV5-6, TRBV5-1 and TRBV20-1 among them.

On this clonotype: Its antigen is currently unknown.

Germline V gene data show CDR1 as LGHNA and CDR2 as YNFKEQ. This CDR3 has 15 residues. Trimming cost V 0 bases and J 8 bases; bases outside gene matches: 4. Carried by the TCR beta cDNA libraries were unique molecular identifiers. Out of 1 to 10 million T cells, about 510,000 cDNA molecules were generated. A single record per CDR3 protein comes from TCRdb applying MiXCR to the PCR reads. The sample includes about 770,000 distinct CDR3 sequences, more than 45% of them seen just once. What was sequenced was blood. V usage is TRBV4-2 and J usage is TRBJ2-1; 10 bases align to TRBD2. The TCR originated in a girl aged 5 to 17 with multiple sclerosis. Written as DNA, the CDR3 is TGTGCCAGCAGCCAAGATCTCGGGACTAGCGATGAGCAGTTCTTC. Its translation is CASSQDLGTSDEQFF.